Below, one T cell receptor (beta chain) is given with its context. It lacks a known antigen. The record has no base qualities; no much larger clone is one base away. Spanning cysteine to phenylalanine, the CDR3 consists of 14 amino acids. CDR3 DNA only is kept here, 42 bases in frame from base 1. The trim is 4 bases for V and 1 base for J, with a gap of 10 bases between the germline ends. For CDR1 and CDR2, the germline V gene lists ENHRY and SYGVKD. Receptor amplification or capture employed the immunoSEQ multiplex PCR assay. TCRdb took over this immuneACCESS table, retaining in-frame rearrangements with V and J assigned. Such tables are incomplete; in checked studies, under half of the missing clones stem from an unresolved V gene, and the remainder is unexplained. This sample gives around 76,000 clones in total; roughly 89% of them show up just once. Jointly, the top ten make up approximately 0.4% of the sample.

The data were taken from a study of technical replicates of blood from a few donors (dated by TCRdb to 2016 to 2017). Recombination joined TRBV10-3 with TRBJ1-1, with a weak D call of TRBD1 (5 bases match). The TCR was taken from a human donor in good health. The specimen was T cells isolated from PBMCs. The DNA is TGTGCCATCAGTGGCGGGGCCGCGAACACTGAAGCTTTCTTT. Its protein is CAISGGAANTEAFF.